These 18 T cell receptor beta chains were sequenced from one sample in a study of shared clonotypes between healthy human individuals. TCRdb keeps only in-frame clones here, not all; method: immunoSEQ multiplex PCR. The table records a few million clones, about 94% of them present only once. The sequencing sample was made of naive CD4+ T cells sorted from blood. Subset defined: CD45RA+ positively selected. Receptors originate from a man between 18 and 29 years old in good health.

Details on this clone: Other DNA sequences from this sample encode an identical CDR3 as well. The V gene is TRBV2, the J gene TRBJ1-2; perhaps TRBD1 as D (5 bases). The germline CDR1 and CDR2 sequences are SNHLY and FYNNEI. This CDR3 spans 11 amino acids. V shed 8 bases and J shed 8 bases, with 12 bases lying between them. CDR3 loop: CASGGGYGYTF. DNA of the CDR3: TGTGCCAGCGGCGGGGGGTACGGCTACACCTTC.

As regards this clone: At the DNA level, this CDR3 is encoded by other sequences in the same sample as well. This CDR3 is CASSSGQGNYGYTF. The CDR3 nucleotides read TGTGCCAGCAGTTCCGGACAGGGAAACTATGGCTACACCTTC. The gene calls are TRBV27 and TRBJ1-2; TRBD1 aligns across 8 bases. The CDR3 runs 14 residues. CDR1 is MNHEY, CDR2 SMNVEV, per germline (reference sequence). V lost 4 bases and J lost 2; bases outside the gene matches: 3.

The chain carries TRBV12-5 and TRBJ2-3, with D perhaps matching TRBD2 (5 bases). V lost 6 bases and J 0 bases, leaving 22 bases between the germline ends. Per germline, CDR1 LGHNT and CDR2 FRNRAP. This CDR3 spans 18 amino acids. Here the CDR3 reads CASGHLRKEAPSTDTQYF. The CDR3 bases are TGTGCTAGTGGCCATCTACGAAAGGAGGCCCCAAGCACAGATACGCAGTATTTT.

The CDR3 DNA follows: TGTGCCATCAGTGCTGCTGGCGGAGGAGATACGCAGTATTTT. Protein product: CAISAAGGGDTQYF. The chain uses TRBV10-3 and TRBJ2-3; D possibly corresponds to TRBD2 (5 bases). Trimming pared 4 bases from V and 5 bases from J, leaving 13 bases between. Per the germline V gene, CDR1 is ENHRY and CDR2 is SYGVKD. This CDR3 has 14 amino acids.

Only one count was recorded for this clone. The chain couples TRBV11-1 to TRBJ2-7; D is unresolved. The CDR3 extends over 12 amino acids. Germline V gene lookup returns CDR1 SGHAT and CDR2 FQDESV (reference sequence). V shed 1 base and J shed 6 bases, with 7 bases lying between them. CDR3 nucleotide sequence: TGTGCCAGCAGCTTAGAAAGGGCCGAGCAGTACTTC. It yields the protein CASSLERAEQYF. The variable domain in full, with the rest retrieved from reference TRBV11-1 and TRBJ2-7, is EAEVAQSPRYKITEKSQAVAFWCDPISGHATLYWYRQILGQGPELLVQFQDESVVDDSQLPKDRFSAERLKGVDSTLKIQPAELGDSAMYLCASSLERAEQYFGPGTRLTVT.

This clone has a single count. The V call is TRBV2, the J call TRBJ2-3; 13 bases match TRBD2. The V and J ends lost 6 bases and 14 bases, in that order; junction bases with no gene match: 5. The CDR3 contains 12 residues. Germline loops: CDR1 SNHLY, CDR2 FYNNEI. The chain's CDR3 is CASRRTSGGGYF. The CDR3 nucleotides read TGTGCCAGCAGACGGACTAGCGGGGGTGGGTATTTT.

The chain is built from TRBV5-1 and TRBJ2-2; D ambiguous. CDR1 SGHRS and CDR2 YFSETQ come from the germline V gene. The CDR3 totals 17 residues. V shed 1 base and J shed 0 bases, with 13 bases lying between them. CDR3 nucleotide sequence: TGCGCCAGCAGCTTGCCCGGGCAGGTAACGAACACCGGGGAGCTGTTTTTT. It is translated as CASSLPGQVTNTGELFF.

CDR3 region: CASSERYTGELFF. The DNA for the CDR3 is TGCGCCAGCAGTGAGAGGTACACCGGGGAGCTGTTTTTT. The chain employs TRBV10-1 and TRBJ2-2, with unresolved D. Germline V gene lookup returns CDR1 WNHNN and CDR2 SYGVQD (reference sequence). The CDR3 is made up of 13 amino acids. Trimming removed 2 bases at V and 3 bases at J, with 4 bases between.

V usage is TRBV11-3 and J usage is TRBJ2-5, with 7 bases aligning to TRBD1. Germline CDR1 reads SGHNT; CDR2 reads YENEEA. V dropped 5 bases and J dropped 0; count of bases not matched to a gene: 9. CDR3 length equals 16 residues. CDR3 sequence: CASSPGLTGDQETQYF. The CDR3 DNA reads TGTGCCAGCAGCCCCGGCCTAACAGGGGACCAAGAGACCCAGTACTTC.

V usage is TRBV7-6 and J usage is TRBJ2-1; 11 bases fit TRBD2. CDR3 length equals 16 residues. Per germline, CDR1 SGHVS and CDR2 FNYEAQ. J lost 1 base, V lost 6 bases, and 5 bases had no gene match. CDR3 nucleotides: TGTGCCAGCAGTCTGGGACTAGCGGTTTCCTACAATGAGCAGTTCTTC. This translates into CASSLGLAVSYNEQFF.

This rearrangement joins TRBV5-1 to TRBJ2-7; 8 positions match TRBD2. Germline trimming cut 4 bases from V and 6 bases from J; bases unmatched to any gene: 9. The CDR3 is made up of 14 amino acids. The V gene's germline CDR1 is SGHRS and CDR2 YFSETQ. For the CDR3, the DNA is TGCGCCAGCAGCCCCCGGGCTAGCGGGCCCGAGCAGTACTTC. This encodes CASSPRASGPEQYF.

This chain joins TRBV27 and TRBJ2-1, with 11 bases that match TRBD2. There are 16 residues in the CDR3. After removal of 6 bases from V and 4 bases from J, the junction contained 8 bases not matched to a gene. Germline CDR1 reads MNHEY; CDR2 reads SMNVEV (reference sequence). The CDR3 region has the DNA TGTGCCAGCAGCCGAAAGACTAGCGGGGTATACAATGAGCAGTTCTTC. Residues: CASSRKTSGVYNEQFF.

As DNA, the CDR3 is TGTGCCAGCAGCTTCGGGACTAGCGGCCAAGAGACCCAGTACTTC. This codes for CASSFGTSGQETQYF. The J gene is TRBJ2-5, the V gene TRBV7-9, with TRBD2 identical over 11 bases. CDR1 is SEHNR and CDR2 is FQNEAQ in the germline V gene (reference sequence). The CDR3 is 15 amino acids. V gave up 3 bases and J gave up 1 base; unmatched junction bases: 1.

V usage is TRBV19 and J usage is TRBJ1-5, with TRBD1 identical over 7 bases. Germline CDR1 is LNHDA and CDR2 is SQIVND (reference sequence). There are 15 residues in the CDR3. Trimming removed 5 bases from V and 3 bases from J; junction bases left unmatched: 7. The CDR3 loop is CASSPQGNANQPQHF. DNA of the CDR3: TGTGCCAGTAGTCCACAGGGGAACGCCAATCAGCCCCAGCATTTT.

The V call is TRBV6-5, the J call TRBJ1-2; possibly TRBD1 for D (5 bases). This CDR3 has 16 amino acids. Germline V gene lookup returns CDR1 MNHEY and CDR2 SVGAGI. The V end lost 4 bases, the J end lost 0 bases, and 15 bases lay between the germline ends. The CDR3 is CASSSRTGTANYGYTF. CDR3 DNA: TGTGCCAGCAGTTCCCGGACCGGGACCGCTAACTATGGCTACACCTTC.

This chain joins TRBV7-9 and TRBJ2-1; the match to TRBD2 covers 7 bases. Trimming at V came to 4 bases and at J to 10 bases, leaving 10 bases not matched to a gene. This CDR3 has 14 residues. Germline CDR1 SEHNR, CDR2 FQNEAQ (reference sequence). CDR3 sequence: CASSSWTSRREQFF. The CDR3 bases are TGTGCCAGCAGCTCCTGGACTAGTAGGCGCGAGCAGTTCTTC.

Of note for this clone: Other DNA sequences in this sample translate to the same CDR3. This chain links TRBV7-2 with TRBJ2-5, with D possibly matching TRBD2 (6 bases). CDR1 and CDR2 (germline): SGHTA, FQGNSA. The V end was cut by 0 bases, the J end by 5 bases, with 13 bases between. The CDR3 has 15 residues. CDR3 amino acids: CASSLAGRGRETQYF. CDR3 nucleotides: TGTGCCAGCAGCTTAGCGGGGCGGGGTCGGGAGACCCAGTACTTC.

The CDR3 DNA reads TGTGCCAGCAGGAGACAGGCGAACACTGAAGCTTTCTTT. Translating it yields CASRRQANTEAFF. The chain employs TRBV6-6 and TRBJ1-1; perhaps TRBD1 as D (6 bases). V gave up 6 bases and J gave up 1 base, with 9 bases separating them. Germline lookup yields CDR1 MNHNY and CDR2 SVGAGI (reference sequence). The CDR3 runs to 13 residues.